This entry concerns a single T cell receptor (beta chain). These data originate in a study of blood T cell repertoires in COVID-19. Study in general: The samples span acute and convalescent COVID-19 from the United States, Italy and Spain. The cDNA or gDNA used as material had been derived from T cells, B-cell-depleted T cells, or PBMCs.

The germline CDR1 and CDR2 sequences are LGHNA and YSLEER. This CDR3 comprises 16 residues. With 1 base removed from V and 0 bases from J, the gap between germline ends came to 7 bases. Original handling: Using reference gene primer amplification, nucleated cell counts were estimated. Some clones are missing from TCRdb's copy, which holds only in-frame ones; the method was immunoSEQ multiplex PCR. V and J calls and clone size are those listed in that table; D and trimming were worked out from the DNA. The table shows 200,000 to 250,000 clones, with around 89% occurring only once. Seattle participants joined during active infection and were tracked over time.

V gene TRBV4-3 combines with J gene TRBJ1-6, with D unresolved. The sequenced sample was peripheral blood. The source of this sequence is a man aged 25-45 years with COVID-19, enrolled during active disease. Written as DNA, the CDR3 is TGCGCCAGCAGCCAAGGCCCCAGCTCCTATAATTCACCCCTCCACTTT. Amino acids: CASSQGPSSYNSPLHF.